Shown below are 21 T cell receptor beta chains from a single sample sequenced in a study of CD8 T cells in ankylosing spondylitis. TCRdb reanalysed the 5' RACE reads using MiXCR and keeps one entry per CDR3 protein. The table records more than 150,000 distinct CDR3 sequences, roughly 12% of them present only once. Sample: blood, either unsorted or a sorted T cell fraction (not recorded which). The origin of the receptors is a male donor with ankylosing spondylitis or in good health (not recorded which).

This clonotype was counted only a few times. CDR3 DNA sequence: TGTGCCAGCAGTTTAACCACTCCGATTTACGAGCAGTACTTC. Amino acids: CASSLTTPIYEQYF. V usage is TRBV12-3 or TRBV12-4 and J usage is TRBJ2-7, with D unresolved. This CDR3 has 14 amino acids. With 2 bases removed from V and 4 bases from J, the gap between germline ends came to 12 bases.

The chain recombines TRBV12-3 or TRBV12-4 with TRBJ2-7, with 13 bases lining up with TRBD2. The CDR3 loop spans 18 amino acids. V lost 3 bases and J lost 2; bases outside the gene matches: 10. The CDR3 sequence: CASSFLGTSGINAYEQYF. The CDR3 DNA reads TGTGCCAGCAGTTTCTTGGGGACTAGCGGGATTAATGCCTACGAGCAGTACTTC.

The rearrangement uses TRBV6-1 and TRBJ1-1, with D tentatively TRBD1 (6 bases). Trimming pared 6 bases from V and 0 bases from J, leaving 14 bases between. Germline CDR1 and CDR2: MNHNS and SASEGT. The CDR3 covers 15 residues. CDR3 DNA sequence: TGTGCCAGCAGAACAGGGTATTCGATGAACACTGAAGCTTTCTTT. Translation: CASRTGYSMNTEAFF.

The chain recombines TRBV5-4 with TRBJ1-2; D gene uncertain. The V and J ends lost 2 bases and 8 bases respectively, with 13 bases between them. The CDR3 totals 13 residues. From germline, CDR1 is SGHNT and CDR2 YYREEE (reference sequence). The CDR3 region is CASSFRAGPGYTF. CDR3 DNA: TGTGCCAGCAGCTTTCGGGCGGGTCCAGGCTACACCTTC. Variable domain in full (rest from reference TRBV5-4 and TRBJ1-2): ETGVTQSPTHLIKTRGQQVTLRCSSQSGHNTVSWYQQALGQGPQFIFQYYREEENGRGNFPPRFSGLQFPNYSSELNVNALELDDSALYLCASSFRAGPGYTFGSGTRLTVV.

This clonotype was recorded a few times. The chain links TRBV20-1 to TRBJ1-1, with D tentatively TRBD1 (6 bases). The V gene's germline CDR1 is DFQATT and CDR2 SNEGSKA (reference sequence). This CDR3 has 15 residues. Deletions cut 2 bases from V and 6 bases from J, with 19 bases between. Here the CDR3 DNA reads TGCAGTGCTAGAAGCCCGGGACATTTGGGCGCTGAAGCTTTCTTT. The encoded protein is CSARSPGHLGAEAFF.

The sample holds a few counts of this clonotype. This rearrangement joins TRBV29-1 to TRBJ1-1; no reliable D call. V was trimmed by 4 bases and J by 8 bases, leaving 14 bases between them. CDR1 and CDR2 from the germline V gene are SQVTM and ANQGSEA. This CDR3 has 12 residues. Written as DNA, the CDR3 is TGCAGCGTTGTAGGGCGGCGGTCCGAAGCTTTCTTT. Its translation: CSVVGRRSEAFF.

This clonotype came up many times. V gene TRBV12-3 or TRBV12-4 combines with J gene TRBJ2-5; the D call may be TRBD1 or TRBD2 (5 bases each). The CDR3 runs to 14 residues. V lost 5 bases, J lost 4 bases, and 14 bases lay in between. CDR3 sequence (DNA): TGTGCCAGCAGTCGGACATCCGCGGGAGAGACCCAGTACTTC. Translating gives CASSRTSAGETQYF.

CDR3 sequence (DNA): TGCGCCAGCAGCCAAGATAGCGGGGGGGATGAGTTTTACAATGAGCAGTTCTTC. Its protein product is CASSQDSGGDEFYNEQFF. This sequence joins TRBV4-1 and TRBJ2-1; 11 nucleotides line up with TRBD2. This CDR3 has 18 residues. J gave up 4 bases and V 0 bases, and 8 bases lay outside the gene matches. The germline V gene encodes CDR1 MGHRA and CDR2 YSYEKL.

In its sample, this clonotype was seen a few times. This rearrangement joins TRBV27 to TRBJ1-5, with TRBD1 as a possible D gene (6 bases). This CDR3 region has 14 residues. CDR1 is MNHEY and CDR2 is SMNVEV in the germline V gene (reference sequence). The germline V and J ends were trimmed by 5 bases and 6 bases, with 14 bases remaining between them. The CDR3 spells CASSRGGGGQPQHF. CDR3 nucleotide sequence: TGTGCCAGCAGTAGGGGGGGGGGCGGTCAGCCCCAGCATTTT.

This clonotype was counted a few times. The gene calls are TRBV7-9 and TRBJ2-2, with 8 positions matching TRBD1. This CDR3 is built from 17 residues. The J segment lost 1 base and the V segment lost 0 bases, leaving 4 bases of the junction unmatched. Germline CDR1 and CDR2: SEHNR and FQNEAQ (reference sequence). The chain's CDR3 is CASSLAPGTGNTGELFF. The DNA for the CDR3 is TGTGCCAGCAGCTTAGCTCCTGGGACAGGGAACACCGGGGAGCTGTTTTTT.

The chain joins TRBV7-9 to TRBJ2-3, with D perhaps assigned TRBD1 or TRBD2 (5 bases each). V was pared by 3 bases and J by 0 bases, with 13 bases between. Germline lookup yields CDR1 SEHNR and CDR2 FQNEAQ (reference sequence). The CDR3 length is 16 residues. The CDR3 reads CASSFLQGPSTDTQYF. CDR3 coding DNA: TGTGCCAGCAGCTTCCTCCAGGGACCTAGCACAGATACGCAGTATTTT.

This clonotype was observed a handful of times. The gene calls are TRBV7-9 and TRBJ2-7; a weak D match, TRBD2 (5 bases). The CDR3 has 15 amino acids. V was shortened by 1 base and J by 3 bases, with 13 bases between the two germline ends. CDR1 is SEHNR, CDR2 FQNEAQ, per germline (reference sequence). CDR3: CASSLEAPGYYEQYF. CDR3 in DNA: TGTGCCAGCAGCTTAGAAGCCCCGGGGTACTACGAGCAGTACTTC.

The gene calls are TRBV29-1 and TRBJ2-3; D might be TRBD2 (5 bases). CDR1 is SQVTM, CDR2 ANQGSEA, per germline. The CDR3 has 17 amino acids. Trimming cost V 0 bases and J 2 bases, with 18 bases left between them. In DNA, the CDR3 is TGCAGCGTTGAAGACGAGGGTGGGAGTTTCTCCACAGATACGCAGTATTTT. This translates into CSVEDEGGSFSTDTQYF.

The chain combines TRBV3-1 with TRBJ2-3, with D unresolved. In germline, CDR1 is LGHDT, CDR2 YNNKEL (reference sequence). V shed 2 bases and J shed 0 bases, with 15 bases lying between them. CDR3 length equals 17 residues. The CDR3 spells CASSQWDGVDSTDTQYF. The CDR3 DNA reads TGTGCCAGCAGCCAATGGGATGGGGTTGATAGCACAGATACGCAGTATTTT.

This clonotype was recorded only once. The rearrangement links TRBV21-1 to TRBJ2-3; the D call in the table, TRBD1, was not verified against the DNA. TRBV21-1 is marked as a pseudogene. This CDR3 is 17 amino acids long. In nucleotides, the CDR3 is TGTGCCAGCAGCAAATCCCTGCCCAGCGTTCTCACAGATACGCAGTATTTT. Translation: CASSKSLPSVLTDTQYF.

Only a few counts were recorded for this clonotype. V and J are TRBV6-5 and TRBJ1-1, with TRBD1 matching 8 bases. The CDR3 consists of 14 residues. CDR1 is MNHEY, CDR2 SVGAGI, per germline. Trimming cost V 7 bases and J 5 bases; bases outside gene matches: 9. The CDR3 DNA reads as TGTGCCAGCAATTCCGGACAGGGACAAACTGAAGCTTTCTTT. Translated: CASNSGQGQTEAFF.

This chain links TRBV4-1 with TRBJ1-2; D not certain. V lost 1 base and J 4 bases, leaving 10 bases between the germline ends. This CDR3 is 14 amino acids long. Germline V lookup: CDR1 MGHRA, CDR2 YSYEKL. The CDR3 DNA sequence: TGCGCCAGCAGCCAAGTCGGAGGGTTCTATGGCTACACCTTC. Its protein product is CASSQVGGFYGYTF.

This clonotype was observed a handful of times. The chain couples TRBV7-9 to TRBJ1-1, with D perhaps TRBD1 (6 bases). The CDR3 is 12 amino acids. Germline CDR1 reads SEHNR; CDR2 reads FQNEAQ (reference sequence). Between the trimmed V and J ends, which lost 10 bases and 1 base, there was a span of 10 bases. CDR3 sequence reads: CATIGGNTEAFF. The CDR3 nucleotides are TGTGCCACCATAGGGGGGAACACTGAAGCTTTCTTT.

This clonotype was seen a few times. The J gene is TRBJ2-3, the V gene TRBV10-3, with 11 bases that match TRBD2. This CDR3 is built from 15 residues. After removal of 5 bases from V and 2 bases from J, the junction contained 3 bases not matched to a gene. Germline V gene sequence: CDR1 ENHRY, CDR2 SYGVKD. For the CDR3, the DNA is TGTGCCATCAGTATAGCGGGAGGGAACACAGATACGCAGTATTTT. Residues: CAISIAGGNTDTQYF.

This clonotype turned up a few times. The chain combines TRBV5-1 with TRBJ2-1; no firm D call. CDR1 is SGHRS and CDR2 is YFSETQ in the germline V gene. The CDR3 consists of 15 residues. V lost 1 base, J lost 0 bases, and 8 bases lay in between. The CDR3 region has the DNA TGCGCCAGCAGCTTGAGCAAGTTCTCCTACAATGAGCAGTTCTTC. It yields the protein CASSLSKFSYNEQFF.

This clonotype was counted only a few times. V gene TRBV7-9 combines with J gene TRBJ2-5; no reliable D call. The V end lost 5 bases, the J end lost 5 bases, and 15 bases lay between the germline ends. Germline V lookup: CDR1 SEHNR, CDR2 FQNEAQ (reference sequence). This CDR3 comprises 14 residues. The CDR3 sequence is CASSMGSLAETQYF. CDR3 sequence (DNA): TGTGCCAGCAGCATGGGGTCTCTGGCCGAGACCCAGTACTTC.